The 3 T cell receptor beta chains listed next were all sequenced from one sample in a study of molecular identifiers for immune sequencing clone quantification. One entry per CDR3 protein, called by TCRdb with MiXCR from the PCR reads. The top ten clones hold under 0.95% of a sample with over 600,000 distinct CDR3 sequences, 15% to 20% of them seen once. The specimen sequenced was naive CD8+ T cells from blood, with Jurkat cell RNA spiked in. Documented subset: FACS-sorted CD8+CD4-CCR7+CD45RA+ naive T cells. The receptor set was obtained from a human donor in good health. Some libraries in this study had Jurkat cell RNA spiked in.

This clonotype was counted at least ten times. The CDR3 DNA reads TGTGCCAGCAGCTTAAATAGGGACGGCACCGGGGAGCTGTTTTTT. This gives the protein CASSLNRDGTGELFF. V is TRBV13 and J is TRBJ2-2; D may be TRBD1 or TRBD2 (5 bases each). Germline V gives CDR1 PRHDT, CDR2 FYEKMQ (reference sequence). The CDR3 has 15 residues. The ends were cut back, 2 bases at V and 4 bases at J, with 11 bases in the middle.

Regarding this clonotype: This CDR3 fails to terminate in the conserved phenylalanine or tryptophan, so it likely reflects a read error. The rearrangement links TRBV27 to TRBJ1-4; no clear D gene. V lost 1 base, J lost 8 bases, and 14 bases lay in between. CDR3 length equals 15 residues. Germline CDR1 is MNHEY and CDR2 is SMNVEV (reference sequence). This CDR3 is CASSLLAGFGEKLFL. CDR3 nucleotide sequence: TGTGCCAGCAGTTTATTAGCCGGGTTTGGAGAAAAACTGTTTCTT.

The CDR3: CASSYQVGEKLFF. In nucleotides, the CDR3 is TGTGCCAGCAGTTACCAAGTAGGCGAAAAACTGTTTTTT. The chain carries TRBV27 and TRBJ1-4, with D unclear. This CDR3 has 13 residues. V shed 4 bases and J shed 8 bases, with 11 bases lying between them. Looked up from germline, CDR1 is MNHEY and CDR2 is SMNVEV (reference sequence).